This is a list of T cell receptor beta chains from one sample in a study of blood T cell repertoires in COVID-19. The method was immunoSEQ multiplex PCR; TCRdb's version includes in-frame clones alone and lacks a portion of them. The sample lists 45,000 to 55,000 clones; 83% were seen once. The specimen sequenced was peripheral blood. Receptor source: a human donor in a cohort sampled during active COVID-19. The CDR3 runs from the conserved cysteine through the conserved F or W. The order of the fields is J gene, clone size, V gene, D gene, CDR3 protein, CDR3 DNA. The D gene is left open where the match is weak. Only some rows state a clone size, as once, few, many or a class for expanded clones.

>TRBJ2-3|NA|TRBV5-1|NA
CASSLDILGTDTQYF
TGCGCCAGCAGCTTGGACATTCTAGGAACAGATACGCAGTATTTT
>TRBJ2-6|NA|TRBV30|NA
CAWSVIVAGANVLTF
TGTGCCTGGAGTGTGATCGTAGCAGGGGCCAACGTCCTGACTTTC
>TRBJ2-6|NA|TRBV6-1|NA
CASSEPGSGANVLTF
TGTGCCAGCAGTGAACCAGGGTCTGGGGCCAACGTCCTGACTTTC
>TRBJ2-5|once|TRBV5-1|NA
CASSLEGAGDKTQYF
TGCGCCAGCAGCTTGGAGGGCGCGGGGGACAAGACCCAGTACTTC
>TRBJ2-3|NA|TRBV24-1|TRBD1
CATRRTGTDTQYF
TGTGCCACCAGGAGGACAGGGACAGATACGCAGTATTTT
>TRBJ1-1|NA|TRBV29-1|NA
CSVEEGMNTEAFF
TGCAGCGTTGAAGAGGGCATGAACACTGAAGCTTTCTTT
>TRBJ1-1|NA|TRBV2|TRBD1
CASSKGTGEAFF
TGTGCCAGCAGTAAAGGGACAGGAGAGGCTTTCTTT
>TRBJ2-1|NA|TRBV27|TRBD1
CASSLFRGRGNEQFF
TGTGCCAGCAGTTTATTCAGGGGGCGGGGTAATGAGCAGTTCTTC
>TRBJ2-7|few|TRBV2|NA
CASSDGLYSPYEQYF
TGTGCCAGCAGTGATGGGCTCTACAGTCCCTACGAGCAGTACTTC
>TRBJ1-1|NA|TRBV18|TRBD1
CASSPPMGQGIEAFF
TGTGCCAGCTCACCACCTATGGGACAGGGCATTGAAGCTTTCTTT
>TRBJ2-7|NA|TRBV5-1|NA
CASSLPLGEQYF
TGCGCCAGCAGCTTGCCTCTCGGCGAGCAGTACTTC
>TRBJ2-2|NA|TRBV6-5|TRBD2
CASSSSGGANTGELFF
TGTGCCAGCAGTTCGAGCGGGGGGGCGAACACCGGGGAGCTGTTTTTT
>TRBJ1-1|NA|TRBV5-6|NA
CASSLGLTGEAFF
TGTGCCAGCAGCTTGGGCCTCACCGGTGAAGCTTTCTTT
>TRBJ2-3|NA|TRBV11-2|TRBD2
CASIRRGGPGDTQYF
TGTGCCAGTATCCGGCGGGGGGGCCCGGGAGATACGCAGTATTTT
>TRBJ2-7|NA|TRBV5-5|NA
CASSLAGGYLEQYF
TGTGCCAGCAGCTTGGCCGGAGGTTACCTCGAGCAGTACTTC
>TRBJ2-7|NA|TRBV11-1|TRBD1
CASSPGDRLSSYEQYF
TGTGCCAGCAGCCCCGGGGACAGATTAAGCTCCTACGAGCAGTACTTC
>TRBJ2-1|NA|TRBV7-6|NA
CASSSYIAEQFF
TGTGCCAGCAGCTCCTATATAGCTGAGCAGTTCTTC